Below, 10 T cell receptor beta chains from the same sample are listed, as sequenced in a study of cytomegalovirus exposure and HLA in healthy donors. Sequencing was performed with immunoSEQ multiplex PCR; in TCRdb, only in-frame clones are kept and a portion is missing. Of about 150,000 clones listed, roughly nine tenths were seen once; the top ten hold about 3.1%. Material: PBMCs. These receptors originate from a woman aged 18-29 years in good health and CMV-seropositive.

The J gene is TRBJ2-7, the V gene TRBV11-2; 7 bases are a match to TRBD1. Germline assignment: CDR1 SGHAT and CDR2 FQNNGV. V lost 3 bases to trimming and J lost 3 bases; unmatched junction nucleotides: 2. There are 13 residues in the CDR3. The CDR3, as DNA: TGTGCCAGCAGCTTTAGGGGGCACTACGAGCAGTACTTC. Its translation is CASSFRGHYEQYF.

The CDR3 sequence is CSVARGTNTGELFF. CDR3 bases: TGCAGCGTTGCAAGAGGGACTAACACCGGGGAGCTGTTTTTT. The chain recombines TRBV29-1 with TRBJ2-2; D possibly corresponds to TRBD2 (6 bases). The V gene's germline CDR1 is SQVTM and CDR2 ANQGSEA. The germline V and J ends were trimmed by 4 bases and 2 bases, with 11 bases remaining between them. The CDR3 extends over 14 amino acids.

This chain links TRBV5-1 with TRBJ1-2; TRBD1 is a possible D gene (6 bases). The CDR3 has 15 residues. V lost 0 bases, J lost 4 bases, and 13 bases lay in between. Germline assignment: CDR1 SGHRS and CDR2 YFSETQ. The CDR3 protein is CASSLEGVGAYGYTF. In nucleotides, the CDR3 is TGCGCCAGCAGCTTGGAGGGGGTGGGGGCCTATGGCTACACCTTC.

The genes are TRBV25-1 and TRBJ1-5, with a tentative D call TRBD1 (5 bases). Trimming took 2 bases from V and 3 from J, leaving 8 bases between them. The CDR3 sequence is 14 residues long. Germline V lookup: CDR1 MGHDK, CDR2 SYGVNS. In nucleotides, the CDR3 is TGTGCCAGCAGTGAACCGGGGGTCAATCAGCCCCAGCATTTT. It specifies CASSEPGVNQPQHF.

This clone came up many times. The V call is TRBV7-9, the J call TRBJ1-2; no firm D call. Trimming shortened V by 2 bases and J by 1 base, and 8 bases separated the two germline ends. CDR1 and CDR2 (germline): SEHNR, FQNEAQ (reference sequence). The CDR3 extends over 14 amino acids. For the CDR3, the DNA is TGTGCCAGCAGCTTATCGGCGGTTAACTATGGCTACACCTTC. Protein: CASSLSAVNYGYTF.

The rearrangement joins TRBV5-4 to TRBJ2-1, with D tentatively TRBD2 (7 bases). V was clipped by 4 bases and J by 4 bases, with 15 bases between them. The CDR3 has 15 residues. From germline, CDR1 is SGHNT and CDR2 YYREEE (reference sequence). In nucleotides, the CDR3 is TGTGCCAGCAGCCGACTAGGGGGGGAATACAATGAGCAGTTCTTC. Translating gives CASSRLGGEYNEQFF.

This clone was found a few times. The V gene is TRBV10-1, the J gene TRBJ2-7; 9 nucleotides align to TRBD2. CDR1 is WNHNN, CDR2 SYGVQD, per germline (reference sequence). The trim removed 3 bases at V and 4 bases at J, leaving 10 bases unmatched. The CDR3 loop spans 16 amino acids. The CDR3 DNA sequence: TGCGCCAGCAGTGAAATTGCTAGCGGGAACTCGTACGAGCAGTACTTC. Encoded protein: CASSEIASGNSYEQYF.

The rearrangement links TRBV7-2 to TRBJ2-3; 10 bases line up with TRBD2. CDR1 and CDR2 (germline): SGHTA, FQGNSA. With 4 bases clipped from V and 0 bases from J, the junction kept 7 bases outside the gene matches. The CDR3 totals 17 residues. In DNA form, the CDR3 reads TGTGCCAGCAGCTCGATGGGACTAGCGAAGAGCACAGATACGCAGTATTTT. It codes for CASSSMGLAKSTDTQYF.

The chain joins TRBV5-1 to TRBJ2-1; the D is unclear. Germline-derived CDR1 and CDR2 are SGHRS and YFSETQ. The V gene lost 2 bases and the J gene lost 3 bases, with 9 bases spanning the gap. This CDR3 is built from 14 residues. CDR3 nucleotides: TGCGCCAGCAGCTTATCATACAACTACAATGAGCAGTTCTTC. Residues: CASSLSYNYNEQFF.

The chain carries TRBV18 and TRBJ1-5, with 7 positions matching TRBD1. Germline V gives CDR1 KGHSH, CDR2 LQKENI. This CDR3 region has 12 residues. The V and J ends lost 4 bases and 7 bases, in that order; junction bases with no gene match: 1. CDR3 DNA: TGTGCCAGCTCACTACAGGGGCAGCCCCAGCATTTT. It specifies CASSLQGQPQHF.